Following are 15 T cell receptor beta chains from one sample sequenced in a study of post-analysis software for immune sequencing data. Study-level results: Roughly 5 TRBV segments occurring more often in patients than controls included TRBV5-6, TRBV5-1 and TRBV20-1.

Tagging with unique molecular identifiers was a feature of the TCR beta cDNA libraries. TCRdb ran MiXCR on the PCR reads and lists one entry per CDR3 protein. Altogether approximately 150,000 distinct CDR3 sequences are present, 25% to 35% being singletons, with the ten largest covering approximately 1.5%. For these receptors, no antigen is known. The specimen sequenced was blood. These receptors came from a girl between 5 and 17 years old with multiple sclerosis.

The CDR3, as DNA: TGTGCCAGCACCCCCGGGACAGGAAGTCTTAATTCACCCCTCCACTTT. Protein product: CASTPGTGSLNSPLHF. This chain connects TRBV28 to TRBJ1-6; 8 bases agree with TRBD1. This CDR3 has 16 residues. Germline CDR1 and CDR2: MDHEN and SYDVKM. With V trimmed by 7 bases and J by 6 bases, 11 bases remained unmatched.

The chain has TRBV5-1 and TRBJ1-4; 8 nucleotides align to TRBD1. Germline loops: CDR1 SGHRS, CDR2 YFSETQ. The CDR3 loop spans 15 amino acids. J was trimmed by 8 bases and V by 0 bases; bases with no gene match: 6. The CDR3: CASSLAGTGEEKLFF. The DNA for the CDR3 is TGCGCCAGCAGCTTGGCCGGGACAGGCGAAGAAAAACTGTTTTTT.

This clonotype appeared a few times. This chain uses TRBV7-9 with TRBJ1-5; D gene uncertain. The CDR3 totals 16 residues. The V gene lost 4 bases and the J gene lost 1 base, with 14 bases spanning the gap. Germline CDR1 and CDR2: SEHNR and FQNEAQ (reference sequence). CDR3 coding DNA: TGTGCCAGCAGCTCCTCGGTGGGAGGGAGCAATCAGCCCCAGCATTTT. Translating gives CASSSSVGGSNQPQHF.

This clonotype was picked up a small number of times. The rearrangement joins TRBV29-1 to TRBJ2-2; 8 nucleotides match TRBD1. This CDR3 is 12 amino acids long. Germline-derived CDR1 and CDR2 are SQVTM and ANQGSEA. The junction had 6 bases not matched to a gene; V was cut back by 8 bases and J by 7 bases. This CDR3 is CSTTGGGGELFF. The CDR3 nucleotides read TGCAGCACTACAGGGGGTGGCGGGGAGCTGTTTTTT.

In this sample, this clonotype turned up a few times. The chain recombines TRBV7-9 with TRBJ2-4, with a tentative D call TRBD1 (7 bases). Germline CDR1 SEHNR, CDR2 FQNEAQ (reference sequence). With 2 bases removed from V and 7 bases from J, the gap between germline ends came to 12 bases. There are 14 residues in the CDR3. CDR3 in DNA: TGTGCCAGCAGCTTATCGACAGGGAGGAACATTCAGTACTTC. Translated, it gives CASSLSTGRNIQYF.

This clonotype has a handful of counts. The chain uses TRBV12-3 or TRBV12-4 and TRBJ1-1; TRBD1 is a possible D gene (6 bases). This CDR3 has 14 amino acids. With 6 bases removed from V and 2 bases from J, the gap between germline ends came to 13 bases. The CDR3 DNA is TGTGCCAGCAGCCTACAGGGCCCTAACACTGAAGCTTTCTTT. It codes for CASSLQGPNTEAFF.

This chain joins TRBV4-2 and TRBJ2-1, with 10 bases fitting TRBD2. Germline values: CDR1 LGHNA, CDR2 YNFKEQ. With V trimmed by 0 bases and J by 6 bases, 5 bases remained unmatched. This CDR3 is 16 amino acids long. CDR3 DNA sequence: TGTGCCAGCAGCCAAGACGAACTAGCGGGATCCAATGAGCAGTTCTTC. This encodes CASSQDELAGSNEQFF.

The table lists this clonotype with a few counts. J is TRBJ2-1 and V is TRBV18; 11 bases align to TRBD2. In germline, CDR1 is KGHSH, CDR2 LQKENI. The length of the CDR3 is 15 residues. The V gene end was trimmed by 3 bases and the J gene end by 7 bases; junction bases not matched to a gene: 5. The CDR3 bases are TGTGCCAGCTCACCCGTACTAGCGGGAGATAATGAGCAGTTCTTC. Its protein product is CASSPVLAGDNEQFF.

The chain links TRBV29-1 to TRBJ2-2, with D perhaps matching TRBD1 (5 bases). The CDR3 is 15 amino acids. Trimming removed 7 bases at V and 4 bases at J, with 19 bases between. The germline V gene has CDR1 SQVTM and CDR2 ANQGSEA. CDR3 sequence reads: CSALRGRSLTGELFF. DNA of the CDR3: TGCAGCGCCCTTAGGGGCAGAAGTCTCACCGGGGAGCTGTTTTTT.

There are a few counts of this clonotype. CDR3 nucleotide sequence: TGTGCCAGCATCAGCCGTGGACAGTTAGAGACCCAGTACTTC. Protein sequence: CASISRGQLETQYF. V is TRBV28 and J is TRBJ2-5; D possibly corresponds to TRBD1 (6 bases). Per the germline V gene, CDR1 is MDHEN and CDR2 is SYDVKM. V lost 7 bases, J lost 4 bases, and 16 bases lay in between. The CDR3 is 14 residues long.

The sample holds many counts of this clonotype. The gene calls are TRBV9 and TRBJ2-1, with D perhaps given as TRBD1 or TRBD2 (6 bases each). Germline V gene sequence: CDR1 SGDLS, CDR2 YYNGEE. V was shortened by 2 bases and J by 1 base, with 22 bases between the two germline ends. The CDR3 is 19 amino acids. In nucleotides, the CDR3 is TGTGCCAGCAGCGTTCGGGGAGGCACCGCAGGGGTGTCCTACAATGAGCAGTTCTTC. Protein sequence: CASSVRGGTAGVSYNEQFF.

The rearrangement joins TRBV10-2 to TRBJ1-1; D perhaps matches TRBD1 (6 bases). Trimming removed 6 bases at V and 3 bases at J, with 14 bases between. The CDR3 is made up of 14 amino acids. CDR1 WSHSY and CDR2 SAAADI come from the germline V gene. The DNA for the CDR3 is TGCGCCAGCAGATTACAGGGAAGGGACACTGAAGCTTTCTTT. This codes for CASRLQGRDTEAFF.

This clonotype has only a few counts. The V call is TRBV7-8, the J call TRBJ1-5; 10 nucleotides match TRBD1. V trimming: 4 bases; J trimming: 7 bases; junction bases outside the gene matches: 4. This CDR3 region has 14 residues. Per the germline V gene, CDR1 is SGHVS and CDR2 is FQNEAQ. CDR3 DNA: TGTGCCAGCAGCTCGGACAGGGGGGACCAGCCCCAGCATTTT. The encoded protein is CASSSDRGDQPQHF.

In this sample, this clonotype turned up once. This CDR3 reads CASTLVVGGEQYF. The DNA for the CDR3 is TGTGCCAGCACCCTTGTGGTAGGAGGCGAGCAGTACTTC. The chain links TRBV27 to TRBJ2-5, with D maybe TRBD2 (5 bases). The last part of the DNA fits TRBJ2-7 better; the J call may be wrong. Germline values: CDR1 MNHEY, CDR2 SMNVEV (reference sequence). CDR3 size: 13 residues.

This sequence joins TRBV24-1 and TRBJ2-3; 8 bases agree with TRBD1. V shed 3 bases and J 4 bases; nucleotides not matched to a gene: 11. The CDR3 spans 17 residues. Germline CDR1 and CDR2: KGHDR and SFDVKD. The CDR3 protein is CATSDPARTGSSDTQYF. Written as DNA, the CDR3 is TGTGCCACCAGTGATCCTGCCCGGACAGGGTCGTCAGATACGCAGTATTTT.